The subject of this entry is one TCR beta chain. Original methodology: Counts of nucleated cells, estimated from reference gene primer amplification, were obtained. Some clones are missing from TCRdb's copy, which holds only in-frame ones; the method was immunoSEQ multiplex PCR. The D gene and trimming were derived from the DNA, and the V and J assignments and clone size from that table. The sample consists of hundreds of thousands of clones, 80% of them appearing once. This entry comes from a study of blood T cell repertoires in COVID-19. This CDR3 comprises 18 residues. V lost 1 base, J lost 7 bases, and 14 bases stayed unmatched. CDR1 and CDR2 (germline): KGHSH, LQKENI.

The chain has TRBV18 and TRBJ2-1, with 9 nucleotides matching TRBD1. This receptor was obtained from a woman in her forties with acute COVID-19. The source material was PBMCs or T cells enriched from blood (not recorded which). CDR3 bases: TGTGCCAGCTCACCACAGGCGGTGGACAGGGGTCCGTCTAATGAGCAGTTCTTC. This codes for CASSPQAVDRGPSNEQFF. Drawing the rest from reference TRBV18 and TRBJ2-1, the complete variable domain is NAGVMQNPRHLVRRRGQEARLRCSPMKGHSHVYWYRQLPEEGLKFMVYLQKENIIDESGMPKERFSAEFPKEGPSILRIQQVVRGDSAAYFCASSPQAVDRGPSNEQFFGPGTRLTVL.